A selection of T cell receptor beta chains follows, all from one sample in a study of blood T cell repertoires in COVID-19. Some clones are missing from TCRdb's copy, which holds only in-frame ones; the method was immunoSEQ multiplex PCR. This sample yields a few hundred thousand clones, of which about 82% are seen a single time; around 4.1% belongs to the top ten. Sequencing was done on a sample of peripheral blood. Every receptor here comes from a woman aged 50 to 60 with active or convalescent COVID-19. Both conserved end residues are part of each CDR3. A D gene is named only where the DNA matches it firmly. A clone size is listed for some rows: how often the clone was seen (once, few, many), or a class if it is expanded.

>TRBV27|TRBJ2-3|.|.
CASSLQGSARDTQYF
TGTGCCAGCAGTTTACAGGGGAGCGCACGCGATACGCAGTATTTT
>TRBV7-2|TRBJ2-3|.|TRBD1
CASSLDRGSTDTQYF
TGTGCCAGCAGCTTAGACAGGGGAAGCACAGATACGCAGTATTTT
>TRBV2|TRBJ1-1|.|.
CASRRQRTEAFF
TGTGCCAGCAGACGACAGCGCACTGAAGCTTTCTTT
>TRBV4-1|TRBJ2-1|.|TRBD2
CASSQGFTREYEQFF
TGCGCCAGCAGCCAAGGGTTCACGCGGGAGTATGAGCAGTTCTTC
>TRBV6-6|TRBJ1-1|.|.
CASSFTGSMNTEAFF
TGTGCCAGCAGTTTCACAGGGTCCATGAACACTGAAGCTTTCTTT
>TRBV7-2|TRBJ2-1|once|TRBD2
CASSLAGGGRAYYNEQFF
TGTGCCAGCAGCTTAGCGGGTGGCGGGAGGGCCTACTACAATGAGCAGTTCTTC
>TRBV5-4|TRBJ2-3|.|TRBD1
CASSKTGGPTDTQYF
TGTGCCAGCAGCAAAACAGGGGGGCCCACAGATACGCAGTATTTT
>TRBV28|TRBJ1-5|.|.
CASRGRGSNQPQHF
TGTGCCAGCAGAGGCAGAGGGAGCAATCAGCCCCAGCATTTT
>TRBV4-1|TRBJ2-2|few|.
CASSQDRSGLHRRAGELFF
TGCGCCAGCAGCCAAGATAGGTCAGGACTCCACAGGAGGGCCGGGGAGCTGTTTTTT
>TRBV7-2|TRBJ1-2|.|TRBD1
CASSLDRTYGYTF
TGTGCCAGCAGCTTGGACAGGACCTATGGCTACACCTTC
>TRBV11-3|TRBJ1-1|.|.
CASSEGPMNTEAFF
TGTGCCAGCTCTGAGGGTCCGATGAACACTGAAGCTTTCTTT
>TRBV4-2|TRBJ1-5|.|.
CASSQDRTVSNQPQHF
TGTGCCAGCAGCCAAGATCGGACAGTTAGCAATCAGCCCCAGCATTTT
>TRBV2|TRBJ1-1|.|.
CASRHYEEGSTEAFF
TGTGCCAGCAGGCACTACGAGGAGGGTAGCACTGAAGCTTTCTTT
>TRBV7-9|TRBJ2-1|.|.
CASSTGKFHSVEQFF
TGTGCCAGCAGCACAGGGAAATTTCATAGTGTTGAGCAGTTCTTC
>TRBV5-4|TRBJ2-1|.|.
CASSKRGSYNEQFF
TGTGCCAGCAGCAAAAGGGGCTCCTACAATGAGCAGTTCTTC
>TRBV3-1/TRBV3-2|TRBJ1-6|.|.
CASSQGPATDSPLHF
TGTGCCAGCAGCCAAGGCCCAGCGACGGATTCACCCCTCCACTTT
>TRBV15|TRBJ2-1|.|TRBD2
CATSILAGGPNEQFF
TGTGCCACCAGCATATTAGCGGGAGGGCCCAATGAGCAGTTCTTC
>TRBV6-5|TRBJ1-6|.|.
CASGQASNSPLHF
TGTGCCAGCGGCCAGGCATCGAATTCACCCCTCCACTTT
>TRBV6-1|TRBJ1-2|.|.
CASSELYRERYGYTF
TGTGCCAGCAGTGAATTGTACAGGGAACGCTATGGCTACACCTTC
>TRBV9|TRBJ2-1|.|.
CASSSTQGRQFF
TGTGCCAGCAGCTCAACCCAGGGTAGGCAGTTCTTC
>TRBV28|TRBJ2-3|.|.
CASRFQGGTDTQYF
TGTGCCAGCCGATTTCAAGGGGGCACAGATACGCAGTATTTT
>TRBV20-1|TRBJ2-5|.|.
CSAGHQETQYF
TGCAGTGCGGGACATCAAGAGACCCAGTACTTC
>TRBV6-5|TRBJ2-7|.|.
CASSSVRSYEQYF
TGTGCCAGCAGTTCGGTGAGATCCTACGAGCAGTACTTC
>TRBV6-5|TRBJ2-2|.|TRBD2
CASSSRTSGITGELFF
TGTGCCAGCAGTTCTAGGACTAGCGGGATCACCGGGGAGCTGTTTTTT
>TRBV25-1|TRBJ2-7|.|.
CASSPYGQNYEQYF
TGTGCCAGCAGTCCTTACGGACAGAACTACGAGCAGTACTTC
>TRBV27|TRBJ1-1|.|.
CASSRGGPLNTEAFF
TGTGCCAGCAGCAGAGGGGGTCCTTTGAACACTGAAGCTTTCTTT
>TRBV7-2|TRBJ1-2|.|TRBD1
CASSLAGDRGNGYTF
TGTGCCAGCAGCTTAGCCGGGGACAGGGGAAATGGCTACACCTTC
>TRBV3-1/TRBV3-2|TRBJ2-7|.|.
CASSQDRGTGRREQYF
TGTGCCAGCAGCCAAGACCGGGGAACAGGGAGAAGGGAGCAGTACTTC
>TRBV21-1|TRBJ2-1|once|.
CASSKVATGQFF
TGTGCCAGCAGCAAAGTTGCGACAGGGCAGTTCTTC
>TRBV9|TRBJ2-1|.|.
CASSVDRINEQFF
TGTGCCAGCAGCGTAGACAGGATCAATGAGCAGTTCTTC
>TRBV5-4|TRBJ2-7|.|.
CASSLGGYEQYF
TGTGCCAGCAGCTTGGGAGGCTACGAGCAGTACTTC
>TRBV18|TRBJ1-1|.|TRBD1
CASSDLVGGLNTEAFF
TGTGCCAGCTCCGATCTGGTAGGGGGCTTGAACACTGAAGCTTTCTTT
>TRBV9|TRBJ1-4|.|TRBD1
CASSVRDRGAATNEKLFF
TGTGCCAGCAGCGTGCGGGACAGGGGGGCGGCAACTAATGAAAAACTGTTTTTT
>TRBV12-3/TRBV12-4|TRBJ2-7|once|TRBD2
CASKSTSGYEQYF
TGTGCCAGCAAATCGACTAGCGGCTACGAGCAGTACTTC
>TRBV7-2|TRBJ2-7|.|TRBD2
CASSPPLGLAGAREQYF
TGTGCCAGCAGCCCCCCCCTGGGACTAGCGGGAGCTCGGGAGCAGTACTTC
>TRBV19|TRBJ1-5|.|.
CASTSLEQNSQPQHF
TGTGCCAGTACCTCTCTGGAACAGAACTCTCAGCCCCAGCATTTT
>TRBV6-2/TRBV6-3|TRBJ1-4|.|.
CASSPLGGGLEKLFF
TGTGCCAGCAGTCCCCTCGGTGGCGGCCTTGAAAAACTGTTTTTT
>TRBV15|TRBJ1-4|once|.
CATSRPGGGDREKLFF
TGTGCCACCAGCAGACCGGGCGGAGGGGATCGCGAAAAACTGTTTTTT
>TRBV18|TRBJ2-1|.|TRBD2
CASSPEREWGEQFF
TGTGCCAGCTCACCAGAGCGGGAGTGGGGTGAGCAGTTCTTC
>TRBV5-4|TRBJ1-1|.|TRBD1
CASSDPRGRIAEAFF
TGTGCCAGCAGCGATCCCAGGGGGAGGATCGCTGAAGCTTTCTTT
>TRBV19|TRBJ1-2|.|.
CASSIGRGTYYGYTF
TGTGCCAGTAGTATAGGAAGGGGAACGTACTATGGCTACACCTTC
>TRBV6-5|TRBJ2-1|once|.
CASRRRAPNYNEQFF
TGTGCCAGCAGGCGGAGGGCACCCAACTACAATGAGCAGTTCTTC
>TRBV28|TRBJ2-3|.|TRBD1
CASGGTGNPDTQYF
TGTGCCAGCGGCGGGACAGGGAACCCAGATACGCAGTATTTT
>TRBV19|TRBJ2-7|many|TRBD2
CASSSPGTSGLQQYF
TGTGCCAGTAGTTCCCCCGGGACTAGCGGCCTCCAGCAGTACTTC
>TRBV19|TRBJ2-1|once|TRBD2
CASRGVGLAGGGYNEQFF
TGTGCCAGTAGGGGGGTTGGACTAGCGGGAGGAGGGTACAATGAGCAGTTCTTC
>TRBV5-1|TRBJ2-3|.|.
CASSLRALGAPDTQYF
TGCGCCAGCAGCTTGCGGGCATTGGGGGCTCCAGATACGCAGTATTTT
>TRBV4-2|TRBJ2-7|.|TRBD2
CASSQELSGWAGEQYF
TGTGCCAGCAGCCAAGAACTTAGCGGGTGGGCAGGGGAGCAGTACTTC
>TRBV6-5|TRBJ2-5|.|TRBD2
CASRVGLAGGPTYF
TGTGCCAGCAGAGTCGGACTAGCGGGGGGCCCCACGTACTTC
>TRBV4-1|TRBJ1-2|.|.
CASSQGTQRIVRGYGYTF
TGCGCCAGCAGCCAAGGGACCCAGAGGATCGTCAGGGGTTACGGCTACACCTTC
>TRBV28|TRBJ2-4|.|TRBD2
CASSTTGLGYIQYF
TGTGCCAGCAGTACAACGGGACTAGGTTACATTCAGTACTTC
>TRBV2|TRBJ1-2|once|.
CASSRTPDNYGYTF
TGTGCCAGCAGTAGGACACCTGACAACTATGGCTACACCTTC
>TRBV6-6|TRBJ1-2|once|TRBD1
CASSPQRTGGYDYGYTF
TGTGCCAGCAGTCCCCAGAGGACAGGGGGGTATGACTATGGCTACACCTTC
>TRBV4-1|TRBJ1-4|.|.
CATQRWGGAGEKLFF
TGCGCCACCCAACGGTGGGGGGGCGCGGGAGAAAAACTGTTTTTT
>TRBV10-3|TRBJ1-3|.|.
CAISEGHGGSGNTIYF
TGTGCCATCAGTGAAGGACACGGGGGCTCTGGAAACACCATATATTTT
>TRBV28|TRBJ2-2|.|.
CASSITGELFF
TGTGCCAGCAGTATAACCGGGGAGCTGTTTTTT
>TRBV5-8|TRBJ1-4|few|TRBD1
CASSAGQGFGNEKLFF
TGTGCCAGCAGCGCGGGACAGGGGTTCGGTAATGAAAAACTGTTTTTT
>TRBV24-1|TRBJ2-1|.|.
CATSAPGQLAEEFF
TGTGCCACCAGTGCCCCGGGACAGTTAGCGGAGGAGTTCTTC